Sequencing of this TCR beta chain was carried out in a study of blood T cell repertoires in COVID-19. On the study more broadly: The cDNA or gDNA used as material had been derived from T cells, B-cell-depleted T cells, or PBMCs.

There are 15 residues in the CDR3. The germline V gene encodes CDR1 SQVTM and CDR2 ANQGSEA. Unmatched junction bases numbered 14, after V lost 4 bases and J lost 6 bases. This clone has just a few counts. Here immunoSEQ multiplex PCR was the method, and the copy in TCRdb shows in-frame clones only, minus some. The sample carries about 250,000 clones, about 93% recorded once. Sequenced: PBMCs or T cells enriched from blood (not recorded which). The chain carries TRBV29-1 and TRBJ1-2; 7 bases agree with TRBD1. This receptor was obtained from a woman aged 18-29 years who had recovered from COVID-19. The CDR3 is CSVVGVVDRDDGYTF. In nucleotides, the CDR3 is TGCAGCGTTGTAGGAGTTGTTGACAGGGATGATGGCTACACCTTC.